This T cell receptor (beta chain) appears in the sequencing data of a study of identical twins. CDR3 size: 15 residues. V shed 7 bases, J shed 2 bases, and the junction held 7 bases outside the gene matches. Germline V CDR1 and CDR2: SGDLS, YYNGEE. TCRdb redid the calling of the 5' RACE reads with MiXCR, one entry per CDR3 protein. The repertoire includes hundreds of thousands of distinct CDR3 sequences, 10% to 15% of them detected once, and under 2% sits in the top ten. A few counts support this clonotype. These sequences were also reported in another study, on yellow fever vaccine responses in identical twins.

Sample: PBMCs. V is TRBV9 and J is TRBJ1-4, with 8 positions matching TRBD1. The clonotype originates from a woman under 30 in good health. The CDR3 here is CASGDRGGTNEKLFF. The DNA of the CDR3 is TGTGCCAGCGGAGACAGGGGAGGGACTAATGAAAAACTGTTTTTT.